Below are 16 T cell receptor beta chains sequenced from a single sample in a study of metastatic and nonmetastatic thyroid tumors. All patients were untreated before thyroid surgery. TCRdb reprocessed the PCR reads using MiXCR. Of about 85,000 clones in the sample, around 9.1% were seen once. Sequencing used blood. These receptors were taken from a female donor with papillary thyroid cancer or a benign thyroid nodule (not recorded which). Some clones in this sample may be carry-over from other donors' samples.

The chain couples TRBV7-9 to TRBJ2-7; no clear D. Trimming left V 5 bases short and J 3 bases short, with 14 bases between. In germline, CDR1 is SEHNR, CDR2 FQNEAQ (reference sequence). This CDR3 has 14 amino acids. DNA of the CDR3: TGTGCCAGCAGCCCCCAAGCAGACCACTACGAGCAGTACTTC. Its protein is CASSPQADHYEQYF.

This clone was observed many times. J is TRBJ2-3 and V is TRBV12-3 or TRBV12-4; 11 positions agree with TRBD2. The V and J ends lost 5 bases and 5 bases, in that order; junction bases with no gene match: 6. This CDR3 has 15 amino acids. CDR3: CASSPPSGGRDTQYF. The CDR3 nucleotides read TGTGCCAGCAGTCCTCCTAGCGGGGGGAGAGATACGCAGTATTTT.

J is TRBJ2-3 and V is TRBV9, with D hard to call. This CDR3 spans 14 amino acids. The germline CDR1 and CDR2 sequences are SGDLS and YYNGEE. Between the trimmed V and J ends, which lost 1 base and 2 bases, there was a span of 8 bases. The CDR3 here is CASSVYDFTDTQYF. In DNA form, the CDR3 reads TGTGCCAGCAGCGTATATGACTTCACAGATACGCAGTATTTT.

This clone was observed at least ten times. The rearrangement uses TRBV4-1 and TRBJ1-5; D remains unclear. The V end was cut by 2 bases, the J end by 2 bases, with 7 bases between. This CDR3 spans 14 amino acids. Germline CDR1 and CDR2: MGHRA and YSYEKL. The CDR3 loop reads CASSQSRGNQPQHF. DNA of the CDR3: TGCGCCAGCAGCCAATCAAGGGGCAATCAGCCCCAGCATTTT.

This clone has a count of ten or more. The CDR3 region has the DNA TGTGCCAGCAGTTATTCCGGGACAGAGAGCTCCTACAATGAGCAGTTCTTC. Protein product: CASSYSGTESSYNEQFF. The chain has TRBV6-6 and TRBJ2-1, with 7 positions matching TRBD1. The germline gives CDR1 MNHNY, CDR2 SVGAGI (reference sequence). V trimming: 3 bases; J trimming: 0 bases; junction bases outside the gene matches: 8. CDR3 length: 17 residues.

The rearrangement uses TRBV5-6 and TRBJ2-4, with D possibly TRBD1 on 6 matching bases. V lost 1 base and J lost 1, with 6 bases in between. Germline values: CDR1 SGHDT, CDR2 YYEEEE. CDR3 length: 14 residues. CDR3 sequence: CASSLTGAKNIQYF. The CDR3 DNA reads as TGTGCCAGCAGCTTGACAGGGGCCAAAAACATTCAGTACTTC.

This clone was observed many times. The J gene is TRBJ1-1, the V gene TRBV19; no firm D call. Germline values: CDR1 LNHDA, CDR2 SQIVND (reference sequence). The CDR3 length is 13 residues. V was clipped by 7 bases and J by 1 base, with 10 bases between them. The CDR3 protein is CASNRRENTEAFF. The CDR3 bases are TGTGCCAGTAATAGACGGGAGAACACTGAAGCTTTCTTT.

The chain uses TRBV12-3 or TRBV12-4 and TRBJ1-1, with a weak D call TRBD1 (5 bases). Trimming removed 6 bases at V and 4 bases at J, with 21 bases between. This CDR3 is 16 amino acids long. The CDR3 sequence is CASSFYRWERVTEAFF. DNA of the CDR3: TGTGCCAGCAGCTTCTACAGGTGGGAACGTGTCACTGAAGCTTTCTTT.

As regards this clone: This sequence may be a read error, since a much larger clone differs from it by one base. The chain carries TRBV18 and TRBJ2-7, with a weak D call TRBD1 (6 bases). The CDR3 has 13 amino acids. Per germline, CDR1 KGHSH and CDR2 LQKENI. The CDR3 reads CASAQGPSYEQHF. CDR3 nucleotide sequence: TGTGCCAGCGCACAGGGCCCTTCCTACGAGCAGCACTTC.

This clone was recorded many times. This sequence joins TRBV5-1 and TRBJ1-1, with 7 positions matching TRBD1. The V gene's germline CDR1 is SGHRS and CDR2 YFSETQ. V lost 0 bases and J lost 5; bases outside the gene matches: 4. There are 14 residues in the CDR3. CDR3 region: CASSLDRGGTEAFF. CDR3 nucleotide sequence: TGCGCCAGCAGCTTGGACAGGGGTGGTACTGAAGCTTTCTTT.

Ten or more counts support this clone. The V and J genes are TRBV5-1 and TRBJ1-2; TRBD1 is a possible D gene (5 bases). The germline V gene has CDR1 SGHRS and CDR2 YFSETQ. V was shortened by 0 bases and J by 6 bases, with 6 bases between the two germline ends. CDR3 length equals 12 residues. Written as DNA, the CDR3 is TGCGCCAGCAGCTTGGTGGGGGATGGCTACACCTTC. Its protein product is CASSLVGDGYTF.

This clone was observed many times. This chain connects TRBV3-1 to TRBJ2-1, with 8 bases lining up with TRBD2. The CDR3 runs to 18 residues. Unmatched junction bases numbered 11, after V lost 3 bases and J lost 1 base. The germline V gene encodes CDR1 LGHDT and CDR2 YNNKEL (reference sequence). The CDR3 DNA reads TGTGCCAGCAGCCAGGGCCTCCTTAGCGGGGAATCCTACAATGAGCAGTTCTTC. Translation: CASSQGLLSGESYNEQFF.

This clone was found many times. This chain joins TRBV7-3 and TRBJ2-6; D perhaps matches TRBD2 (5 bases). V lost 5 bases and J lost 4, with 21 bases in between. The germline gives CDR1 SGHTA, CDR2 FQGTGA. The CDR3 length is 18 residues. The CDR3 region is CASSPIRDWRSGANVLTF. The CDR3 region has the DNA TGTGCCAGCAGCCCCATTCGCGATTGGAGGTCCGGGGCCAACGTCCTGACTTTC.

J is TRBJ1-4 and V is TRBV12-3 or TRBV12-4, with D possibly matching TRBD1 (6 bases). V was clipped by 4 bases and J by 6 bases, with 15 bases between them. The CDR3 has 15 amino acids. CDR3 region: CASSSGTGFDEKLFF. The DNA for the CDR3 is TGTGCCAGCAGTTCCGGAACAGGGTTCGATGAAAAACTGTTTTTT.

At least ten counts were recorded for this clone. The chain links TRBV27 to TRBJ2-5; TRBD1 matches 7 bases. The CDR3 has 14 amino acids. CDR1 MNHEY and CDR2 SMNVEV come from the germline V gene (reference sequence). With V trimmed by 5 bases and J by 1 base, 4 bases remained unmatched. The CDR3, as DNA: TGTGCCAGCAGTCCAGGGGACAGCCAAGAGACCCAGTACTTC. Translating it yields CASSPGDSQETQYF.

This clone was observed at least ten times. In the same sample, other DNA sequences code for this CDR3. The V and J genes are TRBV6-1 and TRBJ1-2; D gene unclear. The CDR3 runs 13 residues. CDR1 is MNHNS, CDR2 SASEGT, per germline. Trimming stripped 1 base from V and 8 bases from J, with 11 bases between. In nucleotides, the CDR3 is TGTGCCAGCAGTGAAGTGGCACCCGAGGGCTACACCTTC. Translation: CASSEVAPEGYTF.